This T cell receptor (beta chain) emerged from a study of Graves' ophthalmopathy and Graves' hyperthyroidism. Findings of the study overall: A roughly 80% specificity and just under 90% sensitivity were achieved by a 13-signature model that separated ophthalmopathy from stable hyperthyroidism.

Beta-chain TCR CDR3 regions were amplified from RNA transcripts. Second-round multiplex PCR followed a first-round RT-PCR using HTBI primers. MiXCR, run by TCRdb on the multiplex PCR reads, gives a single entry per CDR3 protein. The table includes about 150,000 distinct CDR3 sequences, less than 45% detected once. Comment on this clonotype: Its antigen is undetermined.

None of the included patients had other autoimmune diseases, uncontrolled infections, pregnancy or lactation, as these led to exclusion. CDR1 is SQVTM and CDR2 is ANQGSEA in the germline V gene. The CDR3 runs 15 residues. The TCR sequence derives from a woman aged 40 to 50 with Graves' ophthalmopathy. The rearrangement links TRBV29-1 to TRBJ1-1; TRBD1 agrees at 12 bases. Sequencing was performed on peripheral blood. The CDR3 nucleotides are TGCAGTCTTCGAGGGACAGGGGGCATGAGCACTGAAGCTTTCTTT. This gives the protein CSLRGTGGMSTEAFF.